Listed below are T cell receptor beta chains from one sample, sequenced in a study of T cell responses to AZD1222 COVID-19 vaccine. Profiling relied on immunoSEQ multiplex PCR, and the TCRdb table lists in-frame clones only, not all of them. The sample includes fewer than 80,000 clones, approximately 89% of them seen just once. Sequences were derived from peripheral blood, sampled 28 days after the second dose of the MenACWY control vaccine. The receptors were sampled from an adult who received the MenACWY meningococcal vaccine as a control. CDR3s include the opening cysteine and the closing phenylalanine or tryptophan. D genes are given only for firm matches. Only some rows state a clone size, as once, few, many or a class for expanded clones.

CDR3nt | CDR3aa | d_gene | j_gene | v_gene | abundance
TGTGCCAGCACACTGACAGGGAACTATGGCTACACCTTC | CASTLTGNYGYTF | TRBD1 | TRBJ1-2 | TRBV6-5 | NA
TGTGCCTGGACCGCGGACAGGAATCAGCCCCAGCATTTT | CAWTADRNQPQHF | TRBD1 | TRBJ1-5 | TRBV30 | NA
TGTGCCAGCAGTTACGGATCCGGGGGTCAGCCCCAGCATTTT | CASSYGSGGQPQHF | NA | TRBJ1-5 | TRBV6-2/TRBV6-3 | once
TGTGCCAGCAAGACCTCCGGGACAGGGTTCTACGAGCAGTACTTC | CASKTSGTGFYEQYF | TRBD1 | TRBJ2-7 | TRBV25-1 | NA
TGTGCCTGGAGTCCGGACATCCTCTACTATGGCTACACCTTC | CAWSPDILYYGYTF | NA | TRBJ1-2 | TRBV30 | NA
TGTGCCAGCAGCTTTCCAGGGAAACAATACGAGCAGTACTTC | CASSFPGKQYEQYF | NA | TRBJ2-7 | TRBV7-9 | NA
TGTGCCAGCAGTTCCGAGGGCCGGGATTCACCCCTCCACTTT | CASSSEGRDSPLHF | NA | TRBJ1-6 | TRBV6-5 | NA
TGTGCCACCAGTGATTTTAAGGGGAAACGAGAGACCCAGTACTTC | CATSDFKGKRETQYF | NA | TRBJ2-5 | TRBV24-1 | NA
TGTGCCAGCAGTTTTGACACTGAAGCTTTCTTT | CASSFDTEAFF | NA | TRBJ1-1 | TRBV12-3/TRBV12-4 | NA
TGTGCCAGCAGTCCCACCAGATTATCTAATGAAAAACTGTTTTTT | CASSPTRLSNEKLFF | NA | TRBJ1-4 | TRBV6-5 | NA
TGTGCCAGCAGTTTAACAGGGAATTCACCCCTCCACTTT | CASSLTGNSPLHF | NA | TRBJ1-6 | TRBV12-3/TRBV12-4 | NA